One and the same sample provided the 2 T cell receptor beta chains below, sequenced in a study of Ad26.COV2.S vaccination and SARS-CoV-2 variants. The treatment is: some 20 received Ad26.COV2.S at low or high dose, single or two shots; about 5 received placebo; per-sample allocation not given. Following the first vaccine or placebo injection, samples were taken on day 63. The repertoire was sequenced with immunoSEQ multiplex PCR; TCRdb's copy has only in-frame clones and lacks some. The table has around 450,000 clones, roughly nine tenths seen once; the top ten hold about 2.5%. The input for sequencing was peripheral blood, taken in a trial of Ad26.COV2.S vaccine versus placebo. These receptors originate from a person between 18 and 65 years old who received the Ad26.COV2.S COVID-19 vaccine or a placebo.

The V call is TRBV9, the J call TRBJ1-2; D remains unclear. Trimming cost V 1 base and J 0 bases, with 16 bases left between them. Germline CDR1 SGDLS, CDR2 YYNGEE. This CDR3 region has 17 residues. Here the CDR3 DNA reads TGTGCCAGCAGCGTATCGGGTGGAGGCGGGCCTAACTATGGCTACACCTTC. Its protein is CASSVSGGGGPNYGYTF.

The CDR3 spells CASSLVSGGAYYGYTF. The CDR3 DNA reads as TGTGCCAGCAGCTTAGTCTCGGGGGGGGCATACTATGGCTACACCTTC. This chain joins TRBV7-2 and TRBJ1-2, with TRBD1 as a possible D gene (6 bases). Germline CDR1 and CDR2: SGHTA and FQGNSA. Trimming stripped 1 base from V and 3 bases from J, with 15 bases between. This CDR3 is 16 amino acids long.